A single sample is the source of the 10 T cell receptor beta chains below, sequenced in a study of T-cell reconstitution after alpha-beta-depleted transplantation in children. Researchers prepared the TCRbeta library using unique molecular identifiers, the study reports. TCRdb fed the PCR reads into MiXCR, producing one record per CDR3 protein. The table lists some 640,000 distinct CDR3 sequences, roughly 17% of them singletons. Source: PBMCs from the stem cell graft donor, taken from the stem cell graft. The source is a human donor who donated a stem cell graft to a child with acute myeloid leukemia.

The J gene is TRBJ2-1, the V gene TRBV20-1, with 7 bases that match TRBD2. Germline V gene lookup returns CDR1 DFQATT and CDR2 SNEGSKA (reference sequence). J was trimmed by 4 bases and V by 3 bases; bases with no gene match: 9. This CDR3 region has 15 residues. CDR3: CSARSTSETYNEQFF. The CDR3, as DNA: TGCAGTGCTAGGTCAACTAGCGAAACGTACAATGAGCAGTTCTTC.

V and J are TRBV12-3 or TRBV12-4 and TRBJ1-2; tentative D call: TRBD1 (5 bases). Trimming removed 2 bases at V and 5 bases at J, with 18 bases between. This CDR3 region has 16 residues. DNA of the CDR3: TGTGCCAGCAGTTTAAGAGGGACGGAGGGCATTTATGGCTACACCTTC. Encoded protein: CASSLRGTEGIYGYTF.

This clonotype has a count of ten or more. CDR3 DNA sequence: TGTGCCAGCAGACTGTGGCAGGAACACACCGGGGAGCTGTTTTTT. Its translation: CASRLWQEHTGELFF. This chain links TRBV7-6 with TRBJ2-2; no reliable D call. This CDR3 has 15 amino acids. Germline CDR1 is SGHVS and CDR2 is FNYEAQ. The V gene lost 6 bases and the J gene lost 3 bases, with 14 bases spanning the gap.

This clonotype was detected only a few times. The chain is built from TRBV7-9 and TRBJ1-2; D is unclear. The V end was cut by 0 bases, the J end by 4 bases, with 12 bases between. The CDR3 covers 15 residues. Germline CDR1 and CDR2: SEHNR and FQNEAQ (reference sequence). DNA of the CDR3: TGTGCCAGCAGCTTAGCCGGAACGGCCGTCTATGGCTACACCTTC. Encoded protein: CASSLAGTAVYGYTF.

The chain couples TRBV7-2 to TRBJ1-3; a possible D gene is TRBD1 (5 bases). CDR3 length: 15 residues. The germline V and J ends were trimmed by 1 base and 0 bases, with 7 bases remaining between them. CDR1 SGHTA and CDR2 FQGNSA come from the germline V gene. The CDR3 region is CASSLDGASGNTIYF. The DNA of the CDR3 is TGTGCCAGCAGCTTAGATGGGGCCTCTGGAAACACCATATATTTT.

The rearrangement uses TRBV13 and TRBJ2-1; D may be TRBD2 (5 bases). The CDR3 is made up of 16 amino acids. Trimming shortened V by 5 bases and J by 1 base, and 15 bases separated the two germline ends. In germline, CDR1 is PRHDT, CDR2 FYEKMQ (reference sequence). CDR3 in DNA: TGTGCCAGCAGCCCTCCCGACTACGTGTCCTACAATGAGCAGTTCTTC. Residues: CASSPPDYVSYNEQFF.

This clonotype was recorded a few times. The chain recombines TRBV6-2 or TRBV6-3 with TRBJ2-5; D possibly corresponds to TRBD2 (6 bases). CDR3 length equals 15 residues. V gave up 6 bases and J gave up 3 bases, with 17 bases separating them. Germline assignment: CDR1 MNHEY and CDR2 SVGEGT. The CDR3 bases are TGTGCCAGCAGCTCCACGATACTAGCCAAAGAGACCCAGTACTTC. It encodes CASSSTILAKETQYF.

The chain has TRBV9 and TRBJ2-2; D could derive from TRBD1 or TRBD2 (5 bases each). CDR1 SGDLS and CDR2 YYNGEE come from the germline V gene. Trimming pared 3 bases from V and 4 bases from J, leaving 10 bases between. The CDR3 extends over 14 amino acids. CDR3 in amino acids: CASSGGAATGELFF. In DNA form, the CDR3 reads TGTGCCAGCAGCGGAGGGGCAGCCACCGGGGAGCTGTTTTTT.

For the CDR3, the DNA is TGTGCCAGCAGCTCCTCAGGAAGGGAAAGGGACTATGGCTACACCTTC. The encoded protein is CASSSSGRERDYGYTF. The rearrangement links TRBV5-5 to TRBJ1-2; D call uncertain. CDR3 length: 16 amino acids. V was trimmed by 3 bases and J by 3 bases, leaving 18 bases between them. CDR1 is SGHKS and CDR2 is YYEKEE in the germline V gene (reference sequence). Full variable domain (rest looked up from reference TRBV5-5 and TRBJ1-2): DAGVTQSPTHLIKTRGQQVTLRCSPISGHKSVSWYQQVLGQGPQFIFQYYEKEERGRGNFPDRFSARQFPNYSSELNVNALLLGDSALYLCASSSSGRERDYGYTFGSGTRLTVV.

Ten or more counts support this clonotype. The chain recombines TRBV20-1 with TRBJ1-4, with D tentatively TRBD1 (5 bases). Germline V gene sequence: CDR1 DFQATT, CDR2 SNEGSKA (reference sequence). CDR3 length: 13 amino acids. The ends were cut back, 3 bases at V and 6 bases at J, with 11 bases in the middle. The CDR3 coding sequence is TGCAGTGCTAGTAAGGGGAGGGATGAAAAACTGTTTTTT. Translation gives CSASKGRDEKLFF.